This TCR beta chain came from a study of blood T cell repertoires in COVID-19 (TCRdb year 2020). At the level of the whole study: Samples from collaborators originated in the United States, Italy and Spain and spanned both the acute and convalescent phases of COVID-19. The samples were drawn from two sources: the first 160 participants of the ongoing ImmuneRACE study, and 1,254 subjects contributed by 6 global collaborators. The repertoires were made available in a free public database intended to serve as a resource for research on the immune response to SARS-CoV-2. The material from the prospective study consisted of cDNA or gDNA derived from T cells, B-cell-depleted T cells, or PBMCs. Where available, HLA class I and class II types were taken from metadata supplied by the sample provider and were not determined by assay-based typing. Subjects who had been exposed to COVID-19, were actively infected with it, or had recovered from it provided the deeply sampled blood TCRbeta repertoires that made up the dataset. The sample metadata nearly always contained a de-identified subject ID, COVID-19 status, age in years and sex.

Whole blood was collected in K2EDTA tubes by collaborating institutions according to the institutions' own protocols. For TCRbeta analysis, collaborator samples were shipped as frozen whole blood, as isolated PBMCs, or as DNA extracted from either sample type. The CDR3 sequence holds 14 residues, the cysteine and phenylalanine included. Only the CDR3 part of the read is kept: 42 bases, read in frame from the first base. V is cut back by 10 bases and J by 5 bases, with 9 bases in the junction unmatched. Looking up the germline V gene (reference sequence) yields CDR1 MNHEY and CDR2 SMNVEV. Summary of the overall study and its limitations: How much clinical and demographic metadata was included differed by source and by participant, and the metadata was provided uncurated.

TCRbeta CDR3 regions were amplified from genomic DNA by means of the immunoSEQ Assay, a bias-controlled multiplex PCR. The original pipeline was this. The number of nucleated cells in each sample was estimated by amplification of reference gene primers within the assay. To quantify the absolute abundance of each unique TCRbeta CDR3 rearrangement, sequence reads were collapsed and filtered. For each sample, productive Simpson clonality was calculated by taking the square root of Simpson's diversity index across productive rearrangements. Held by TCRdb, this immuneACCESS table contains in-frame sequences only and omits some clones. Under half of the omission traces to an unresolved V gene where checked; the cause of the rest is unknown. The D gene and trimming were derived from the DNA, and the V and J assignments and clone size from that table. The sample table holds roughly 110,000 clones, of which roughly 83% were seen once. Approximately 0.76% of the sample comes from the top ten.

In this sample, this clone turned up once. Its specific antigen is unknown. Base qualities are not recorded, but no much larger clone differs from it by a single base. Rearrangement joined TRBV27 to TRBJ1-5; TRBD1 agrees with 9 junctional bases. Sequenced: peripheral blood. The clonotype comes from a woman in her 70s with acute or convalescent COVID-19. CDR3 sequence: CATSTGQGYQPQHF. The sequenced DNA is TGTGCCACCTCTACGGGACAGGGCTATCAGCCCCAGCATTTT.